This T cell receptor beta chain originates from a study of T cell responses to AZD1222 COVID-19 vaccine. Study-wide points: Receipt of two AZD1222 doses was followed by a rise in Spike-specific TCR breadth and depth. Nearly half of unique spike-specific TCRs reportedly avoided B.1.351 and B.1.1.7 mutated regions.

To note about this clone: Its target is not known.

V lost 4 bases to trimming and J lost 3 bases; unmatched junction nucleotides: 12. Germline V gene lookup returns CDR1 SGHRS and CDR2 YFSETQ. The CDR3 sequence is 16 residues long. Only in-frame clones appear in the TCRdb table, and some are missing; sequencing was by immunoSEQ multiplex PCR. Here the sample spans 85,000 to 120,000 clones, around 90% being singletons. The starting material was peripheral blood, obtained on day 0 of AZD1222 vaccination. This TCR came from an adult in good health. The chain joins TRBV5-1 to TRBJ2-7, with 8 bases matching TRBD1. The CDR3, as DNA: TGCGCCAGCAGCCCCGATCCCGTAGGACAGGGCTACGAGCAGTACTTC. It codes for CASSPDPVGQGYEQYF.